Below are 26 T cell receptor beta chains sequenced from a single sample in a study of T cell repertoires in cytomegalovirus infection. TCRdb re-derived calls from the reads in MiXCR, one entry per CDR3 protein. The sample holds around 100,000 distinct CDR3 sequences, around 10% seen once. Their cognate antigens are unknown. Sequenced sample: PBMCs, sequenced either directly or after in vitro stimulation (not recorded which). Receptors originate from a human donor in good health (CMV status not recorded). Some clones in this sample may be carry-over from other donors' samples.

The chain recombines TRBV7-2 with TRBJ2-7, with a tentative D call TRBD2 (5 bases). Germline V gene sequence: CDR1 SGHTA, CDR2 FQGNSA. The CDR3 length is 15 residues. Trimming pared 5 bases from V and 0 bases from J, leaving 14 bases between. The chain's CDR3 is CASSPPSGDSYEQYF. CDR3 DNA: TGTGCCAGCAGCCCCCCGAGCGGCGACTCCTACGAGCAGTACTTC. Full variable domain (missing parts from reference TRBV7-2 and TRBJ2-7): GAGVSQSPSNKVTEKGKDVELRCDPISGHTALYWYRQSLGQGLEFLIYFQGNSAPDKSGLPSDRFSAERTGGSVSTLTIQRTQQEDSAVYLCASSPPSGDSYEQYFGPGTRLTVT.

The gene calls are TRBV12-3 or TRBV12-4 and TRBJ1-1; 7 nucleotides agree with TRBD1. CDR3 size: 14 residues. J was trimmed by 6 bases and V by 1 base; bases with no gene match: 5. The CDR3 nucleotides read TGTGCCAGCAGTTTAGGGGGACAGCGAGCTGAAGCTTTCTTT. Its protein product is CASSLGGQRAEAFF.

This clonotype was detected many times. This chain uses TRBV4-1 with TRBJ2-7; 8 bases fit TRBD2. The J segment lost 6 bases and the V segment lost 3 bases, leaving 10 bases of the junction unmatched. This CDR3 contains 15 residues. The germline gives CDR1 MGHRA, CDR2 YSYEKL. The CDR3, as DNA: TGCGCCAGCAGCCAGTTACCGGGACTAGAAGTCGAGCAGTACTTC. Encoded protein: CASSQLPGLEVEQYF.

This chain links TRBV29-1 with TRBJ2-5; 10 bases match TRBD2. Germline CDR1 SQVTM, CDR2 ANQGSEA. The trim removed 6 bases at V and 4 bases at J, leaving 11 bases unmatched. CDR3 length: 15 amino acids. CDR3 in amino acids: CSVAGTSVPPETQYF. CDR3 DNA sequence: TGCAGCGTAGCCGGGACTAGCGTCCCCCCAGAGACCCAGTACTTC.

This clonotype was observed at least ten times. The chain combines TRBV19 with TRBJ1-5; D not resolved. The CDR3 loop spans 14 amino acids. V dropped 2 bases and J dropped 5 bases, with 10 bases sitting between them. The germline V gene encodes CDR1 LNHDA and CDR2 SQIVND (reference sequence). The CDR3: CASSIRHHDQPQHF. The CDR3 DNA reads as TGTGCCAGTAGTATAAGACACCATGATCAGCCCCAGCATTTT. Complete variable domain (other parts from reference TRBV19 and TRBJ1-5): DGGITQSPKYLFRKEGQNVTLSCEQNLNHDAMYWYRQDPGQGLRLIYYSQIVNDFQKGDIAEGYSVSREKKESFPLTVTSAQKNPTAFYLCASSIRHHDQPQHFGDGTRLSIL.

The CDR3 DNA is TGTGCCAGCAGCTTAGCGAGAACGGGTCGGTCAGCTTTCTTT. Translating it yields CASSLARTGRSAFF. The chain uses TRBV7-2 and TRBJ1-1; D call uncertain. Trimming took 0 bases from V and 10 from J, leaving 15 bases between them. Germline V lookup: CDR1 SGHTA, CDR2 FQGNSA. CDR3 length: 14 amino acids. Full variable domain (remainder filled in from reference TRBV7-2 and TRBJ1-1): GAGVSQSPSNKVTEKGKDVELRCDPISGHTALYWYRQSLGQGLEFLIYFQGNSAPDKSGLPSDRFSAERTGGSVSTLTIQRTQQEDSAVYLCASSLARTGRSAFFGQGTRLTVV.

This clonotype has a handful of counts. This chain links TRBV10-1 with TRBJ2-5; 9 bases map to TRBD2. This CDR3 comprises 15 residues. CDR1 and CDR2 from the germline V gene are WNHNN and SYGVQD (reference sequence). The trim removed 3 bases at V and 1 base at J, leaving 3 bases unmatched. In DNA form, the CDR3 reads TGCGCCAGCAGTGAAGCGGGAGGCCTCCAAGAGACCCAGTACTTC. It is translated as CASSEAGGLQETQYF.

This clonotype occurred a few times. The chain is built from TRBV7-2 and TRBJ1-1; no clear D gene. The CDR3 extends over 14 amino acids. V was shortened by 1 base and J by 5 bases, with 11 bases between the two germline ends. Germline V gene data show CDR1 as SGHTA and CDR2 as FQGNSA. The CDR3 reads CASSLGALWTEAFF. Written as DNA, the CDR3 is TGTGCCAGCAGCTTAGGGGCTCTCTGGACTGAAGCTTTCTTT.

This clonotype was counted only a few times. The rearrangement links TRBV19 to TRBJ2-1, with a tentative D call TRBD2 (6 bases). V lost 4 bases to trimming and J lost 7 bases, with 14 bases between them. Germline V gene sequence: CDR1 LNHDA, CDR2 SQIVND (reference sequence). CDR3 length: 14 residues. CDR3 residues: CASSRGVSENEQFF. The CDR3 DNA follows: TGTGCCAGTAGTAGGGGGGTTAGCGAGAATGAGCAGTTCTTC.

The sample holds a few counts of this clonotype. V and J are TRBV20-1 and TRBJ1-1; no clear D. The CDR3 is made up of 14 amino acids. Germline-derived CDR1 and CDR2 are DFQATT and SNEGSKA (reference sequence). V lost 2 bases to trimming and J lost 1 base, with 11 bases between them. CDR3 DNA: TGCAGTGCTAGAAGGGCACCGGGGAACACTGAAGCTTTCTTT. As protein: CSARRAPGNTEAFF.

This clonotype was detected ten times or more. The chain carries TRBV7-9 and TRBJ2-3; TRBD2 is a possible D gene (5 bases). The CDR3 length is 15 residues. Trimming took 5 bases from V and 2 from J, leaving 14 bases between them. CDR1 and CDR2 (germline): SEHNR, FQNEAQ (reference sequence). The CDR3: CASSPIARNTDTQYF. CDR3 coding DNA: TGTGCCAGCAGCCCGATAGCGAGAAACACAGATACGCAGTATTTT.

V and J are TRBV7-2 and TRBJ1-2; 7 positions agree with TRBD1. In germline, CDR1 is SGHTA, CDR2 FQGNSA. With 8 bases clipped from V and 3 bases from J, the junction kept 6 bases outside the gene matches. CDR3 length: 13 residues. DNA for the CDR3: TGTGCCAGCGGGGGGGACAGCGACTATGGCTACACCTTC. As protein: CASGGDSDYGYTF.

This clonotype has only a few counts. The chain couples TRBV19 to TRBJ1-4; tentatively, D is TRBD1 (6 bases). This CDR3 has 15 amino acids. Germline V gene sequence: CDR1 LNHDA, CDR2 SQIVND (reference sequence). V lost 5 bases and J 8 bases, leaving 18 bases between the germline ends. The CDR3 nucleotides are TGTGCCAGTAGTTCCGGACAGCTCTTCGGGGAAAAACTGTTTTTT. It yields the protein CASSSGQLFGEKLFF. The full variable domain, its missing parts supplied by reference TRBV19 and TRBJ1-4, is DGGITQSPKYLFRKEGQNVTLSCEQNLNHDAMYWYRQDPGQGLRLIYYSQIVNDFQKGDIAEGYSVSREKKESFPLTVTSAQKNPTAFYLCASSSGQLFGEKLFFGSGTQLSVL.

This clonotype occurred a few times. J is TRBJ2-2 and V is TRBV29-1; 8 bases align to TRBD2. The V and J ends lost 4 bases and 5 bases, in that order; junction bases with no gene match: 9. Germline-derived CDR1 and CDR2 are SQVTM and ANQGSEA. This CDR3 has 15 amino acids. For the CDR3, the DNA is TGCAGCGTTGGGGACGGGAGGGATGTTACCGGGGAGCTGTTTTTT. Amino acid sequence: CSVGDGRDVTGELFF.

This clonotype appeared many times. This chain connects TRBV7-8 to TRBJ2-7; the D gene is possibly TRBD2 (5 bases). CDR1 SGHVS and CDR2 FQNEAQ come from the germline V gene. The V end lost 1 base, the J end lost 6 bases, and 10 bases lay between the germline ends. The CDR3 extends over 13 amino acids. This chain's CDR3 is CASSLVSSGEQYV. The CDR3 DNA follows: TGTGCCAGCAGCTTAGTATCGAGCGGCGAGCAGTACGTC.

A few counts support this clonotype. The chain employs TRBV23-1 and TRBJ1-1, with 9 bases identical to TRBD1. TRBV23-1 is an open reading frame, and its role is uncertain. The CDR3 has 18 amino acids. V dropped 0 bases and J dropped 0; count of bases not matched to a gene: 8. CDR3 DNA sequence: TGCGCCAGCAGTCAATCCCCCGACAGGGGGGGGATGAACACTGAAGCTTTCTTT. Protein product: CASSQSPDRGGMNTEAFF.

In nucleotides, the CDR3 is TGCGCCAGCAGCCGAGAGACAGGGATGAATTCACCCCTCCACTTT. Translation gives CASSRETGMNSPLHF. The V call is TRBV5-1, the J call TRBJ1-6; TRBD1 matches 7 bases. Germline CDR1 and CDR2: SGHRS and YFSETQ. The CDR3 length is 15 residues. Trimming at V came to 4 bases and at J to 7 bases, leaving 8 bases not matched to a gene.

V usage is TRBV2 and J usage is TRBJ2-3; D gene unclear. The CDR3 is 14 residues long. The V gene's germline CDR1 is SNHLY and CDR2 FYNNEI. V was clipped by 2 bases and J by 4 bases, with 10 bases between them. CDR3 amino acids: CASSERLFADTQYF. CDR3 sequence (DNA): TGTGCCAGCAGTGAACGTCTGTTCGCAGATACGCAGTATTTT.

This clonotype was recorded many times. The chain employs TRBV2 and TRBJ2-7; D is ambiguous. The germline CDR1 and CDR2 sequences are SNHLY and FYNNEI. The CDR3 is 14 amino acids. V was clipped by 3 bases and J by 5 bases, with 14 bases between them. The CDR3, as DNA: TGTGCCAGCAGTGATAAGAGACGGAAGGACGAGCAGTACGTC. It specifies CASSDKRRKDEQYV.

This clonotype was seen a few times. This chain joins TRBV12-3 or TRBV12-4 and TRBJ1-1; TRBD1 is a possible D gene (6 bases). This CDR3 has 13 amino acids. V was shortened by 8 bases and J by 5 bases, with 15 bases between the two germline ends. CDR3 protein: CASSRGGGTEAFF. The CDR3 DNA follows: TGTGCCAGCTCCCGAGGGGGGGGTACTGAAGCTTTCTTT.

The J gene is TRBJ1-1, the V gene TRBV6-8, with D possibly being TRBD1 (6 bases). The CDR3 has 15 residues. The V gene's germline CDR1 is MNHGY and CDR2 SAAAGT. The V gene lost 5 bases and the J gene lost 1 base, with 14 bases spanning the gap. The CDR3 DNA reads TGTGCCAGCAGTCCCCCAGCGGGGGCGAACACTGAAGCTTTCTTT. It yields the protein CASSPPAGANTEAFF.

This clonotype was seen a handful of times. V is TRBV27 and J is TRBJ1-5, with D maybe TRBD1 (5 bases). V lost 6 bases to trimming and J lost 6 bases, with 12 bases between them. The CDR3 totals 13 residues. Germline V gene data show CDR1 as MNHEY and CDR2 as SMNVEV (reference sequence). For the CDR3, the DNA is TGTGCCAGCAGGGGTCAGGGTGTTCAGCCCCAGCATTTT. Translation: CASRGQGVQPQHF.

The chain combines TRBV30 with TRBJ2-1, with a possible D match to TRBD2 (5 bases). Germline V lookup: CDR1 GTSNPN, CDR2 SVGIG (reference sequence). The V and J ends lost 1 base and 2 bases respectively, with 9 bases between them. This CDR3 has 14 amino acids. DNA of the CDR3: TGTGCCTGGAGTGGGGAGCACCCCTACAATGAGCAGTTCTTC. It encodes CAWSGEHPYNEQFF.

The chain combines TRBV6-2 or TRBV6-3 with TRBJ2-6, with no clear D. Germline CDR1 MNHEY, CDR2 SVGEGT. Deletions cut 6 bases from V and 1 base from J, with 10 bases between. This CDR3 comprises 15 residues. For the CDR3, the DNA is TGTGCCAGCAGCCTTGCATTATCTGGGGCCAACGTCCTGACTTTC. This encodes CASSLALSGANVLTF.

This clonotype showed up just a few times. The DNA of the CDR3 is TGTGCCAGCAGTTTACGTGCGGTTTACGAGCAGTACGTC. As protein: CASSLRAVYEQYV. The chain carries TRBV27 and TRBJ2-7; D gene uncertain. Between the trimmed V and J ends, which lost 2 bases and 4 bases, there was a span of 9 bases. The CDR3 runs 13 residues. The V gene's germline CDR1 is MNHEY and CDR2 SMNVEV (reference sequence).

This clonotype was observed a handful of times. CDR3 in amino acids: CAATKGVGGGTDTQYF. The CDR3 DNA reads TGTGCCGCCACAAAAGGGGTAGGGGGAGGCACAGATACGCAGTATTTT. The V gene is TRBV7-9, the J gene TRBJ2-3, with D maybe TRBD1 (6 bases). This CDR3 is built from 16 residues. V dropped 11 bases and J dropped 1 base, with 22 bases sitting between them. CDR1 is SEHNR and CDR2 is FQNEAQ in the germline V gene (reference sequence).